Shown below are 5 T cell receptor beta chains from a single sample sequenced in a study of T cells in Graves' hyperthyroidism and ophthalmopathy. TCR beta CDR3 regions were amplified from RNA transcripts. An initial round of RT-PCR targeting the TCR CDR3 relied on the HTBI primer set. From the multiplex PCR reads, TCRdb called clonotypes with MiXCR, one entry per CDR3 protein. This table has around 300,000 distinct CDR3 sequences, more than 11% appearing once. The sequencing input was blood. The source of these receptors is a woman aged 25 to 39 with Graves' hyperthyroidism.

This chain connects TRBV3-1 to TRBJ2-2; D is unresolved. The CDR3 is 12 amino acids. Germline CDR1 and CDR2: LGHDT and YNNKEL (reference sequence). V was trimmed by 3 bases and J by 8 bases, leaving 7 bases between them. CDR3 residues: CASSHEMGELFF. CDR3 sequence (DNA): TGTGCCAGCAGCCACGAAATGGGGGAGCTGTTTTTT.

This chain links TRBV27 with TRBJ1-6; maybe TRBD1 (6 bases). V lost 8 bases to trimming and J lost 5 bases, with 16 bases between them. This CDR3 is 15 amino acids long. The germline CDR1 and CDR2 sequences are MNHEY and SMNVEV (reference sequence). CDR3 region: CASASPGANNSPLHF. CDR3 DNA sequence: TGTGCCAGCGCTTCCCCAGGGGCCAATAATTCACCCCTCCACTTT.

This clonotype was detected ten times or more. CDR3 amino acids: CASSLRVFEQYF. DNA of the CDR3: TGTGCCAGCAGTTTAAGGGTTTTCGAGCAGTACTTC. The chain employs TRBV28 and TRBJ2-7; D remains ambiguous. The CDR3 contains 12 residues. Trimming removed 2 bases at V and 6 bases at J, with 8 bases between. The germline gives CDR1 MDHEN, CDR2 SYDVKM.

This clonotype has ten or more counts. The chain uses TRBV11-2 and TRBJ2-1; the D gene is possibly TRBD1 (6 bases). V lost 5 bases to trimming and J lost 9 bases, with 17 bases between them. There are 14 residues in the CDR3. Germline loops: CDR1 SGHAT, CDR2 FQNNGV. CDR3 coding DNA: TGTGCCAGCAGCCCCCGAAATTCACAGGGTGAGCAGTTCTTC. It yields the protein CASSPRNSQGEQFF.

The rearrangement joins TRBV11-3 to TRBJ2-1, with 9 bases fitting TRBD2. This CDR3 region has 16 residues. The germline V gene has CDR1 SGHNT and CDR2 YENEEA. Trimming removed 5 bases from V and 4 bases from J; junction bases left unmatched: 9. CDR3 coding DNA: TGTGCCAGCAGCGCGGGGGGGGGGGGGGGGTACAATGAGCAGTTCTTC. It is translated as CASSAGGGGGYNEQFF. The whole variable domain, filled in from reference TRBV11-3 and TRBJ2-1, reads EAGVVQSPRYKIIEKKQPVAFWCNPISGHNTLYWYLQNLGQGPELLIRYENEEAVDDSQLPKDRFSAERLKGVDSTLKIQPAELGDSAVYLCASSAGGGGGYNEQFFGPGTRLTVL.